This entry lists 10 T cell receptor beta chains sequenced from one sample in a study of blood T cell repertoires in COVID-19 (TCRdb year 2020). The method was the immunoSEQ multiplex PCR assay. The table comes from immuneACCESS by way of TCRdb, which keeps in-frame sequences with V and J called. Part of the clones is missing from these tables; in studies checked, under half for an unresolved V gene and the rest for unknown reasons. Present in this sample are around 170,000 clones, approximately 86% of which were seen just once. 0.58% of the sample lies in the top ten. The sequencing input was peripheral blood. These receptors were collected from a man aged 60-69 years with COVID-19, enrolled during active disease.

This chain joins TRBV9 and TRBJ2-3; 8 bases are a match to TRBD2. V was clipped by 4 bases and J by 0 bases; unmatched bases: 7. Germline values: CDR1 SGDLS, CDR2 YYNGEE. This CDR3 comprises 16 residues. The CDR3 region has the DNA TGTGCCAGCAGCCGTAGCGGGACCTTTAGCACAGATACGCAGTATTTT. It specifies CASSRSGTFSTDTQYF. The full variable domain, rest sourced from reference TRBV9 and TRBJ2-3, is DSGVTQTPKHLITATGQRVTLRCSPRSGDLSVYWYQQSLDQGLQFLIQYYNGEERAKGNILERFSAQQFPDLHSELNLSSLELGDSALYFCASSRSGTFSTDTQYFGPGTRLTVL.

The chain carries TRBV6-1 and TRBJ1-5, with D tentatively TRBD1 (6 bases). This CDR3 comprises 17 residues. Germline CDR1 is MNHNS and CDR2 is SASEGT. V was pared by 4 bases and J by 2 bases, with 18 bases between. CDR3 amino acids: CASSAPERGGGNQPQHF. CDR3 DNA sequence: TGTGCCAGCAGTGCGCCTGAGAGGGGGGGTGGCAATCAGCCCCAGCATTTT.

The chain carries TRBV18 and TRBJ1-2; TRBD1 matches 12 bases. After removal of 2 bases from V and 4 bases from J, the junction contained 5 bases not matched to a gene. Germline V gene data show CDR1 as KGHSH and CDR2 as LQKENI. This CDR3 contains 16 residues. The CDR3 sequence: CASSPAGTGGVYGYTF. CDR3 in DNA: TGTGCCAGCTCACCAGCAGGGACAGGGGGCGTCTATGGCTACACCTTC.

CDR3 residues: CASSSSILAGKGYEQYF. CDR3 nucleotide sequence: TGTGCCAGCAGTTCATCGATTTTAGCGGGAAAGGGGTACGAGCAGTACTTC. The chain carries TRBV5-4 and TRBJ2-7, with 8 bases identical to TRBD2. CDR1 and CDR2 from the germline V gene are SGHNT and YYREEE (reference sequence). The V segment lost 5 bases and the J segment 4 bases; nucleotides outside the gene matches: 17. The CDR3 spans 17 residues.

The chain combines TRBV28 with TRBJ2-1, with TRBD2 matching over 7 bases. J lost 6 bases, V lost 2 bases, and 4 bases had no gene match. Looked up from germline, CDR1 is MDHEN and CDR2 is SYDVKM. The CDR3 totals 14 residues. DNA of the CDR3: TGTGCCAGCAGTTTACGGTGGGGGGGCAATGAGCAGTTCTTC. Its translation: CASSLRWGGNEQFF. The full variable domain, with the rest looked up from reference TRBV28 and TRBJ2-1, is DVKVTQSSRYLVKRTGEKVFLECVQDMDHENMFWYRQDPGLGLRLIYFSYDVKMKEKGDIPEGYSVSREKKERFSLILESASTNQTSMYLCASSLRWGGNEQFFGPGTRLTVL.

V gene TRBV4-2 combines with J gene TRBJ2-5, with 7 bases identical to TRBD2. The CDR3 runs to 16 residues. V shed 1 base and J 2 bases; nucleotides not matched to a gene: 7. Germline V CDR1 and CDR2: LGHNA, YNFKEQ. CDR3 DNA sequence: TGTGCCAGCAGCCAAGGCAGCGGGGTAAAACAAGAGACCCAGTACTTC. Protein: CASSQGSGVKQETQYF.

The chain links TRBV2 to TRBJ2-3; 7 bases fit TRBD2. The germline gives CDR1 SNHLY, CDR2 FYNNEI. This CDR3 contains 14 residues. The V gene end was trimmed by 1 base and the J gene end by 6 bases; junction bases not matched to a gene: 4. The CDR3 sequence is CASSEGTSADTQYF. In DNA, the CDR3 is TGTGCCAGCAGTGAAGGGACTAGTGCGGATACGCAGTATTTT.

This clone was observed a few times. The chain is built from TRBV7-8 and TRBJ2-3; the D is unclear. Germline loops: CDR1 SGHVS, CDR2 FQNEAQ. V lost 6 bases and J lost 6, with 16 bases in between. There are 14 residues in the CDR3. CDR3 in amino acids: CASRQHRSTDTQYF. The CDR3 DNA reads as TGTGCCAGCAGACAGCACCGGTCCACCGATACGCAGTATTTT.

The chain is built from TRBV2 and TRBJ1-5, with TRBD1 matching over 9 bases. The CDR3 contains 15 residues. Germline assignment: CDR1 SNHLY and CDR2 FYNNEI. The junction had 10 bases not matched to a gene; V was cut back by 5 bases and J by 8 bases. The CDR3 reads CASSFWGQGIEPQHF. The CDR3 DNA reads TGTGCCAGCAGTTTTTGGGGACAGGGAATTGAGCCCCAGCATTTT.

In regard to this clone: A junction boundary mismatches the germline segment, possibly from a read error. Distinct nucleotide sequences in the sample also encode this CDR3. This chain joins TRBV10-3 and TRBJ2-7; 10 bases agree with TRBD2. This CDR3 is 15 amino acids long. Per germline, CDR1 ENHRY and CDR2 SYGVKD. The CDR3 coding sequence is TGTGCCATCAGGACCGGGACTAGCGATACCTACGAGCAGTACTTT. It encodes CAIRTGTSDTYEQYF.